The 28 T cell receptor beta chains presented below share a single source sample, sequenced in a study of control samples from healthy donors and cancer patients. TCRdb keeps only in-frame clones here, not all; method: immunoSEQ multiplex PCR. This sample has roughly 130,000 clones, with around 93% found just once. Sequenced sample: blood. The receptors were sampled from a young man in good health.

This clone was counted only a few times. The V and J genes are TRBV2 and TRBJ2-7; D might be TRBD1 (6 bases). Trimming removed 7 bases from V and 3 bases from J, with 13 bases in between. CDR3 length: 13 amino acids. The germline V gene encodes CDR1 SNHLY and CDR2 FYNNEI. CDR3 sequence (DNA): TGTGCCAGCACCCGGGACAACAACTACGAGCAGTACTTC. This encodes CASTRDNNYEQYF.

The rearrangement joins TRBV10-3 to TRBJ1-4; D ambiguous. The CDR3 is made up of 18 amino acids. The germline gives CDR1 ENHRY, CDR2 SYGVKD. Trimming took 6 bases from V and 6 from J, leaving 26 bases between them. CDR3 region: CAISDDSIYSYLDEKLFF. In DNA form, the CDR3 reads TGTGCCATCAGCGATGACTCTATATACAGTTACCTTGATGAAAAACTGTTTTTT.

Of note for this clone: Other DNA sequences of this sample code for an identical CDR3. V is TRBV18 and J is TRBJ1-1; D is perhaps TRBD1 (6 bases). V was cut by 3 bases and J by 1 base, with 6 bases left in between. Germline V CDR1 and CDR2: KGHSH, LQKENI. The CDR3 is 13 residues long. CDR3 bases: TGTGCCAGCTCACCGACAGGGAACACTGAAGCTTTCTTT. It yields the protein CASSPTGNTEAFF.

This chain uses TRBV6-1 with TRBJ2-7; tentative D call: TRBD2 (6 bases). This CDR3 contains 17 residues. CDR1 is MNHNS and CDR2 is SASEGT in the germline V gene. The V end was cut by 2 bases, the J end by 5 bases, with 22 bases between. The CDR3 coding sequence is TGTGCCAGCAGTGAATGGGCGGGAATAGCCCGTGTTGACGAGCAGTACTTC. Residues: CASSEWAGIARVDEQYF.

This chain connects TRBV6-4 to TRBJ1-1; D gene ambiguous. This CDR3 comprises 11 residues. Germline-derived CDR1 and CDR2 are MRHNA and SNTAGT. For the CDR3, the DNA is TGTGGCCAGCGGGAAGGGACTGAAGCTTTCTTT. It codes for CGQREGTEAFF.

The chain couples TRBV19 to TRBJ1-5; D ambiguous. The V and J ends lost 0 bases and 1 base respectively, with 7 bases between them. CDR3 length: 15 residues. Per the germline V gene, CDR1 is LNHDA and CDR2 is SQIVND (reference sequence). CDR3 nucleotide sequence: TGTGCCAGTAGTATAGAGATCGGGAGCAATCAGCCCCAGCATTTT. Translated: CASSIEIGSNQPQHF.

The chain carries TRBV27 and TRBJ1-2, with TRBD1 matching over 8 bases. This CDR3 has 15 residues. In germline, CDR1 is MNHEY, CDR2 SMNVEV (reference sequence). J was trimmed by 8 bases and V by 6 bases; bases with no gene match: 14. The CDR3 DNA follows: TGTGCCAGCAGACCCACACGGTTGACAGGGGTCGGCTACACCTTC. The encoded protein is CASRPTRLTGVGYTF.

The rearrangement links TRBV5-6 to TRBJ2-5; D gene ambiguous. Per germline, CDR1 SGHDT and CDR2 YYEEEE. This CDR3 is built from 12 residues. Trimming shortened V by 4 bases and J by 5 bases, and 9 bases separated the two germline ends. The CDR3 sequence: CASSADLETQYF. DNA for the CDR3: TGTGCCAGCAGCGCCGACCTGGAGACCCAGTACTTC.

J is TRBJ1-6 and V is TRBV21-1. TRBV21-1 is a documented pseudogene. There are 16 residues in the CDR3. CDR3: CAAATDFSSYNSPLHF. The CDR3 DNA is TGTGCAGCAGCAACGGACTTCAGCTCCTATAATTCACCCCTCCACTTT.

This clone was recorded once. This chain joins TRBV6-5 and TRBJ1-2; TRBD1 is a possible D gene (6 bases). Deletions cut 6 bases from V and 2 bases from J, with 13 bases between. The CDR3 contains 14 residues. CDR1 is MNHEY, CDR2 SVGAGI, per germline. Here the CDR3 reads CASRENGQNYGYTF. In DNA, the CDR3 is TGTGCCAGCAGGGAGAACGGACAGAACTATGGCTACACCTTC.

The V call is TRBV7-9, the J call TRBJ2-5; the D gene is possibly TRBD1 (6 bases). The CDR3 is 15 amino acids. CDR1 SEHNR and CDR2 FQNEAQ come from the germline V gene (reference sequence). V was cut by 5 bases and J by 4 bases, with 17 bases left in between. The DNA for the CDR3 is TGTGCCAGCAGCCCCCAGGGGCTAGGTGGAGAGACCCAGTACTTC. The encoded protein is CASSPQGLGGETQYF.

The CDR3 is CATSRVRVSPGGNSPLHF. In DNA, the CDR3 is TGTGCCACCAGCAGAGTTAGAGTCAGCCCTGGGGGAAATTCACCCCTCCACTTT. The chain links TRBV15 to TRBJ1-6; D is perhaps TRBD1 (5 bases). The V end lost 1 base, the J end lost 7 bases, and 20 bases lay between the germline ends. Germline V gene sequence: CDR1 LNHNV, CDR2 YYDKDF (reference sequence). The CDR3 loop spans 18 amino acids.

The genes are TRBV2 and TRBJ2-2; the D is unclear. Germline values: CDR1 SNHLY, CDR2 FYNNEI. With 8 bases removed from V and 1 base from J, the gap between germline ends came to 11 bases. This CDR3 is 14 amino acids long. The chain's CDR3 is CASLGRVNTGELFF. The CDR3 bases are TGTGCCAGCTTAGGCAGAGTGAACACCGGGGAGCTGTTTTTT.

The chain couples TRBV10-3 to TRBJ2-7; possibly TRBD2 for D (6 bases). Germline CDR1 reads ENHRY; CDR2 reads SYGVKD. This CDR3 comprises 19 residues. The ends were cut back, 2 bases at V and 3 bases at J, with 26 bases in the middle. The CDR3 protein is CAISEAFGRTTDGSYEQYF. The CDR3 region has the DNA TGTGCCATCAGTGAGGCGTTCGGCCGGACGACCGACGGGAGCTACGAGCAGTACTTC.

This clone has a single count. The chain joins TRBV2 to TRBJ1-5; D not resolved. V shed 6 bases and J shed 2 bases, with 11 bases lying between them. From germline, CDR1 is SNHLY and CDR2 FYNNEI. There are 14 residues in the CDR3. The CDR3 is CASRADKRNQPQHF. DNA for the CDR3: TGTGCCAGCAGGGCTGATAAGCGCAATCAGCCCCAGCATTTT.

V is TRBV19 and J is TRBJ1-5; TRBD1 might be the D (5 bases). V lost 3 bases, J lost 9 bases, and 9 bases lay in between. Per the germline V gene, CDR1 is LNHDA and CDR2 is SQIVND (reference sequence). The CDR3 sequence is 12 residues long. The CDR3: CASSIWGTPQHF. For the CDR3, the DNA is TGTGCCAGTAGTATCTGGGGGACGCCCCAGCATTTT.

The genes are TRBV6-5 and TRBJ1-1; 10 bases align to TRBD1. V lost 6 bases, J lost 3 bases, and 7 bases stayed unmatched. The V gene's germline CDR1 is MNHEY and CDR2 SVGAGI. The CDR3 is 15 residues long. The CDR3 DNA follows: TGTGCCAGCAGAAGCCGGGACAGGGGTTACACTGAAGCTTTCTTT. This encodes CASRSRDRGYTEAFF.

The chain couples TRBV4-1 to TRBJ1-3, with a weak D call TRBD1 (5 bases). Trimming stripped 4 bases from V and 0 bases from J, with 22 bases between. The CDR3 consists of 19 residues. Germline-derived CDR1 and CDR2 are MGHRA and YSYEKL. The CDR3 region is CASSPRAPVRRGSGNTIYF. CDR3 nucleotides: TGCGCCAGCAGCCCCCGGGCTCCGGTTCGTAGGGGCTCTGGAAACACCATATATTTT.

This sequence joins TRBV3-1 (or the pseudogene TRBV3-2) and TRBJ2-2; no definite D call. V shed 4 bases and J shed 1 base, with 7 bases lying between them. Germline V gene data show CDR1 as LGHDT and CDR2 as YNNKEL (reference sequence). This CDR3 is 14 amino acids long. The CDR3 region has the DNA TGTGCCAGCAGCCCGACGGTGAACACCGGGGAGCTGTTTTTT. The encoded protein is CASSPTVNTGELFF.

This chain connects TRBV7-9 to TRBJ2-7; D gene uncertain. This CDR3 has 14 residues. Germline V CDR1 and CDR2: SEHNR, FQNEAQ (reference sequence). The V and J ends lost 5 bases and 3 bases respectively, with 14 bases between them. In DNA, the CDR3 is TGTGCCAGCAGCGTGGGTGCGGAACGCTACGAGCAGTACTTC. Its translation is CASSVGAERYEQYF.

The V and J genes are TRBV10-1 and TRBJ1-1; 12 positions agree with TRBD1. V lost 6 bases, J lost 7 bases, and 3 bases stayed unmatched. CDR1 and CDR2 from the germline V gene are WNHNN and SYGVQD (reference sequence). The CDR3 runs to 13 residues. The CDR3 is CASRGQGAGEAFF. The CDR3 nucleotides read TGCGCCAGCAGGGGACAGGGGGCCGGTGAAGCTTTCTTT.

The chain combines TRBV5-1 with TRBJ2-5; D remains unclear. The length of the CDR3 is 16 residues. Trimming stripped 0 bases from V and 5 bases from J, with 17 bases between. Germline assignment: CDR1 SGHRS and CDR2 YFSETQ. The chain's CDR3 is CASSLDTPAKEETQYF. CDR3 DNA: TGCGCCAGCAGCTTGGATACTCCGGCCAAGGAGGAGACCCAGTACTTC.

This sequence joins TRBV7-9 and TRBJ2-5, with 8 positions matching TRBD1. The germline CDR1 and CDR2 sequences are SEHNR and FQNEAQ (reference sequence). V shed 4 bases and J 1 base; nucleotides not matched to a gene: 2. The CDR3 is made up of 14 amino acids. CDR3 nucleotides: TGTGCCAGCAGCTCAGGACAGGGCCAAGAGACCCAGTACTTC. This encodes CASSSGQGQETQYF.

This clone was seen at least ten times. This chain links TRBV4-1 with TRBJ1-6, with D maybe TRBD1 (5 bases). The CDR3 extends over 15 amino acids. The germline CDR1 and CDR2 sequences are MGHRA and YSYEKL. Trimming left V 1 base short and J 6 bases short, with 10 bases between. The CDR3 region is CASSQGLGGNSPLHF. The CDR3 region has the DNA TGCGCCAGCAGCCAAGGTCTGGGGGGTAATTCACCCCTCCACTTT.

This clone has more than one count but fewer than ten. The chain carries TRBV19 and TRBJ1-5; the D is unclear. CDR1 and CDR2 (germline): LNHDA, SQIVND (reference sequence). This CDR3 contains 12 residues. Trimming removed 8 bases from V and 0 bases from J, with 5 bases in between. The DNA of the CDR3 is TGTGCCAGTCAGGATAGCAATCAGCCCCAGCATTTT. Its translation: CASQDSNQPQHF.

As DNA, the CDR3 is TGTGCCAGCAGCTTGGTAAACGCGAACACCGGGGAGCTGTTTTTT. Protein: CASSLVNANTGELFF. The chain employs TRBV5-4 and TRBJ2-2; D gene uncertain. V lost 0 bases and J 0 bases, leaving 6 bases between the germline ends. Per germline, CDR1 SGHNT and CDR2 YYREEE (reference sequence). The CDR3 length is 15 residues.

The chain joins TRBV9 to TRBJ2-5; D is possibly TRBD2 (5 bases). This CDR3 is built from 13 residues. Trimming left V 7 bases short and J 5 bases short, with 15 bases between. Germline lookup yields CDR1 SGDLS and CDR2 YYNGEE. The CDR3 coding sequence is TGTGCCAGCTGCCCGGGTCCGGGGGAGACCCAGTACTTC. Its translation: CASCPGPGETQYF. Full variable domain (rest looked up from reference TRBV9 and TRBJ2-5): DSGVTQTPKHLITATGQRVTLRCSPRSGDLSVYWYQQSLDQGLQFLIQYYNGEERAKGNILERFSAQQFPDLHSELNLSSLELGDSALYFCASCPGPGETQYFGPGTRLLVL.

V and J are TRBV5-1 and TRBJ1-4, with a possible D match to TRBD1 (6 bases). Per germline, CDR1 SGHRS and CDR2 YFSETQ. CDR3 length: 14 amino acids. V was shortened by 0 bases and J by 8 bases, with 11 bases between the two germline ends. The CDR3 spells CASSLAAGQEKLFF. In DNA form, the CDR3 reads TGCGCCAGCAGCTTGGCTGCAGGACAGGAAAAACTGTTTTTT.